Each of the 17 T cell receptor beta chains below was sequenced from the same sample in a study of cytotoxic CD8 clonotypes in ibrutinib-treated CLL. Using immunoSEQ multiplex PCR, the repertoire was profiled, and TCRdb retains in-frame clones only, with some absent. The sample contains about 130,000 clones, approximately 80% of which appear only once. The sample consisted of PBMCs, taken after 24 months of ibrutinib treatment. Every receptor here comes from a human donor with chronic lymphocytic leukemia.

The chain links TRBV5-1 to TRBJ2-7, with TRBD1 matching over 7 bases. Losses at the gene ends were 4 bases for V and 6 bases for J; bases not matched to a gene: 10. The germline CDR1 and CDR2 sequences are SGHRS and YFSETQ. This CDR3 region has 14 residues. This chain's CDR3 is CASSATTGLGEQYF. In DNA, the CDR3 is TGCGCCAGCAGCGCGACGACAGGGTTGGGCGAGCAGTACTTC.

This chain links TRBV6-6 with TRBJ2-5; D might be TRBD1 or TRBD2, each matching 6 bases. Trimming removed 7 bases from V and 4 bases from J, with 13 bases in between. There are 13 residues in the CDR3. Germline V gene sequence: CDR1 MNHNY, CDR2 SVGAGI (reference sequence). Here the CDR3 DNA reads TGTGCCAGCACCCAGGGGCGGGGAGAGACCCAGTACTTC. Translating gives CASTQGRGETQYF.

The chain has TRBV28 and TRBJ2-3, with no clear D. Trimming cost V 7 bases and J 0 bases, with 5 bases left between them. There are 12 residues in the CDR3. Germline lookup yields CDR1 MDHEN and CDR2 SYDVKM. The CDR3: CASNPSTDTQYF. In DNA form, the CDR3 reads TGTGCCAGCAACCCTAGCACAGATACGCAGTATTTT.

The genes are TRBV11-2 and TRBJ1-2, with a possible D match to TRBD1 (5 bases). The germline gives CDR1 SGHAT, CDR2 FQNNGV. The CDR3 length is 15 residues. The V end was cut by 3 bases, the J end by 0 bases, with 11 bases between. The CDR3 is CASSFDSLTNYGYTF. CDR3 DNA sequence: TGTGCCAGCAGCTTCGACAGCCTAACTAACTATGGCTACACCTTC. Together with reference TRBV11-2 and TRBJ1-2, the CDR3 gives the full variable domain: EAGVAQSPRYKIIEKRQSVAFWCNPISGHATLYWYQQILGQGPKLLIQFQNNGVVDDSQLPKDRFSAERLKGVDSTLKIQPAKLEDSAVYLCASSFDSLTNYGYTFGSGTRLTVV.

The V call is TRBV6-5, the J call TRBJ2-7; D not certain. CDR1 and CDR2 (germline): MNHEY, SVGAGI. The V and J ends lost 0 bases and 3 bases respectively, with 12 bases between them. CDR3 size: 15 residues. The CDR3 bases are TGTGCCAGCAGTTACTCACCGGGTAACGGCTACGAGCAGTACTTC. Its translation is CASSYSPGNGYEQYF.

The V gene is TRBV29-1, the J gene TRBJ2-2; weak D call: TRBD2 (6 bases). This CDR3 is 14 amino acids long. Germline values: CDR1 SQVTM, CDR2 ANQGSEA. V gave up 4 bases and J gave up 6 bases, with 15 bases separating them. CDR3 DNA: TGCAGCGTTGTAGGAGGGTTTGGGGCCGGGGAGCTGTTTTTT. Translating gives CSVVGGFGAGELFF.

This clone was observed once. The rearrangement links TRBV7-2 to TRBJ2-3; D is uncertain. Germline CDR1 is SGHTA and CDR2 is FQGNSA. The germline V and J ends were trimmed by 0 bases and 0 bases, with 7 bases remaining between them. CDR3 length equals 15 residues. The CDR3 sequence is CASSLASRSTDTQYF. CDR3 coding DNA: TGTGCCAGCAGCTTAGCAAGTAGGAGCACAGATACGCAGTATTTT.

The V call is TRBV5-4, the J call TRBJ2-3; 8 nucleotides line up with TRBD1. This CDR3 contains 16 residues. Looked up from germline, CDR1 is SGHNT and CDR2 is YYREEE (reference sequence). Losses at the gene ends were 2 bases for V and 6 bases for J; bases not matched to a gene: 11. The CDR3 region is CASSFGGRGRTDTQYF. The DNA for the CDR3 is TGTGCCAGCAGCTTTGGTGGCAGGGGGCGAACCGATACGCAGTATTTT.

This clone has a single count. V usage is TRBV7-2 and J usage is TRBJ2-7, with 8 bases lining up with TRBD1. The CDR3 extends over 14 amino acids. J gave up 5 bases and V 6 bases, and 9 bases lay outside the gene matches. Germline V gene sequence: CDR1 SGHTA, CDR2 FQGNSA. CDR3 amino acids: CASRPPGQAHEQYF. CDR3 coding DNA: TGTGCCAGCAGACCCCCGGGACAGGCTCACGAGCAGTACTTC.

V usage is TRBV10-3 and J usage is TRBJ1-1; 7 positions match TRBD1. In germline, CDR1 is ENHRY, CDR2 SYGVKD. CDR3 length: 14 residues. The V gene end was trimmed by 2 bases and the J gene end by 3 bases; junction bases not matched to a gene: 3. The DNA for the CDR3 is TGTGCCATCAGTGAGGCAGGGGGAGACACTGAAGCTTTCTTT. Its translation is CAISEAGGDTEAFF.

V usage is TRBV9 and J usage is TRBJ2-6; 9 bases map to TRBD1. The V and J ends lost 3 bases and 0 bases, in that order; junction bases with no gene match: 4. The length of the CDR3 is 17 residues. Germline CDR1 is SGDLS and CDR2 is YYNGEE. This CDR3 is CASSAGTGRSGANVLTF. The CDR3, as DNA: TGTGCCAGCAGCGCCGGGACAGGGCGCTCTGGGGCCAACGTCCTGACTTTC. Using reference TRBV9 and TRBJ2-6 for the parts outside the CDR3, the full variable domain is DSGVTQTPKHLITATGQRVTLRCSPRSGDLSVYWYQQSLDQGLQFLIQYYNGEERAKGNILERFSAQQFPDLHSELNLSSLELGDSALYFCASSAGTGRSGANVLTFGAGSRLTVL.

This clone was recorded a few times. V gene TRBV5-1 combines with J gene TRBJ1-6, with D tentatively TRBD1 (5 bases). From germline, CDR1 is SGHRS and CDR2 YFSETQ. The CDR3 extends over 15 amino acids. The V and J ends lost 2 bases and 6 bases respectively, with 12 bases between them. For the CDR3, the DNA is TGCGCCAGCAGCTTCGCGAGGGGTCCTAATTCACCCCTCCACTTT. Protein sequence: CASSFARGPNSPLHF.

This clone has only a few counts. The rearrangement uses TRBV18 and TRBJ1-6, with 7 bases that match TRBD1. V lost 4 bases to trimming and J lost 7 bases; unmatched junction nucleotides: 1. The CDR3 contains 13 residues. Germline loops: CDR1 KGHSH, CDR2 LQKENI. CDR3 region: CASSRDRNSPLHF. In nucleotides, the CDR3 is TGTGCCAGCTCACGGGACAGAAATTCACCCCTCCACTTT. The variable domain in full, completed from reference TRBV18 and TRBJ1-6, reads NAGVMQNPRHLVRRRGQEARLRCSPMKGHSHVYWYRQLPEEGLKFMVYLQKENIIDESGMPKERFSAEFPKEGPSILRIQQVVRGDSAAYFCASSRDRNSPLHFGNGTRLTVT.

V is TRBV4-2 and J is TRBJ1-2, with 8 bases lining up with TRBD1. Losses at the gene ends were 1 base for V and 4 bases for J; bases not matched to a gene: 8. Per the germline V gene, CDR1 is LGHNA and CDR2 is YNFKEQ. The CDR3 loop spans 16 amino acids. This chain's CDR3 is CASSQVGRDRFYGYTF. In nucleotides, the CDR3 is TGTGCCAGCAGCCAAGTTGGCCGGGACAGGTTCTATGGCTACACCTTC.

V usage is TRBV7-6 and J usage is TRBJ1-1; perhaps TRBD1 as D (5 bases). With 2 bases removed from V and 5 bases from J, the gap between germline ends came to 21 bases. The CDR3 is 17 amino acids. CDR1 and CDR2 (germline): SGHVS, FNYEAQ. In DNA, the CDR3 is TGTGCCAGCAGCTTATTGAGTCCTTACGGGGGTGGGACTGAAGCTTTCTTT. Amino acid sequence: CASSLLSPYGGGTEAFF.

This sequence joins TRBV18 and TRBJ1-2, with D perhaps matching TRBD1 (5 bases). V lost 3 bases to trimming and J lost 4 bases, with 9 bases between them. Germline assignment: CDR1 KGHSH and CDR2 LQKENI. The CDR3 covers 13 residues. CDR3 protein: CASSPQDSYGYTF. CDR3 coding DNA: TGTGCCAGCTCACCGCAAGACAGCTATGGCTACACCTTC.

The chain joins TRBV5-5 to TRBJ2-5; 12 nucleotides line up with TRBD2. Germline loops: CDR1 SGHKS, CDR2 YYEKEE (reference sequence). The CDR3 runs 16 residues. Trimming cost V 6 bases and J 5 bases; bases outside gene matches: 11. The CDR3 DNA reads as TGTGCCAGCAAGGAAGGGACTAGCGGGTTCGTCGAGACCCAGTACTTC. As protein: CASKEGTSGFVETQYF.